The present TCR beta chain was sequenced within a study of blood T cell repertoires in COVID-19. About the research overall: Both acute and convalescent COVID-19 samples were obtained from the United States, Italy and Spain. The analysed material was cDNA or gDNA that came from T cells, B-cell-depleted T cells, or PBMCs.

Enrolled during active infection, Seattle patients were then followed longitudinally. Method: immunoSEQ multiplex PCR; TCRdb's copy keeps in-frame clones and lacks some. The sample lists roughly 180,000 clones, around 85% occurring once. This sequence originates from a man older than 75 with COVID-19, enrolled during active disease. The sequenced sample was peripheral blood.

As DNA, the CDR3 is TGTGCCATCAGTGAGGTCAGCGGGGAGCTGTTTTTT. This gives the protein CAISEVSGELFF. The genes are TRBV10-3 and TRBJ2-2; D remains ambiguous. The CDR3 spans 12 residues. V shed 2 bases and J shed 7 bases, with 5 bases lying between them. The germline gives CDR1 ENHRY, CDR2 SYGVKD.